This T cell receptor (gamma chain) originates from a study of gamma-delta chains in newborns, infants, children. Across the study: Microbial exposure reportedly drives polyclonal innate γδ T cell expansion after birth.

The germline V gene has CDR1 VTNTFY and CDR2 YDVSTARD (reference sequence). The trim removed 0 bases at V and 6 bases at J, leaving 4 bases unmatched. CDR3 length equals 14 residues. By sample share, this clone is large (0.1 to 1%). With CATT, TCRdb re-called clones from the reads. The table includes under 800 gamma-chain clones, over 1.5% detected once. The sequence derives from a child who was a newborn, infant or young child, either healthy, febrile or measles-vaccinated (not recorded which). The V gene is TRGV3, the J gene TRGJP2. The sample consisted of blood. The CDR3 here is CATWDRPGDWIKTF. CDR3 DNA: TGTGCCACCTGGGACAGGCCGGGTGATTGGATCAAGACGTTT.